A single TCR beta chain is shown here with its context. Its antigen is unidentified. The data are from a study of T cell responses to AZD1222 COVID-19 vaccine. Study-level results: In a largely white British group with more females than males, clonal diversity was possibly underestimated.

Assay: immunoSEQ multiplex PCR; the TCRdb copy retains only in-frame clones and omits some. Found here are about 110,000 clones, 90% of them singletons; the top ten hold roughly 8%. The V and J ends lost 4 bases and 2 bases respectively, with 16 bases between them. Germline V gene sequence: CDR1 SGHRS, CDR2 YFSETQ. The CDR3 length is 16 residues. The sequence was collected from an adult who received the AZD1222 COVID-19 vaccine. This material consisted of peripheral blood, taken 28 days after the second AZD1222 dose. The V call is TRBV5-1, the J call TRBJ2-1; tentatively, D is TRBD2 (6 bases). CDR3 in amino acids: CASSLPSGSTYNEQFF. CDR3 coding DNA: TGCGCCAGCAGCCTGCCAAGCGGGTCTACCTACAATGAGCAGTTCTTC.